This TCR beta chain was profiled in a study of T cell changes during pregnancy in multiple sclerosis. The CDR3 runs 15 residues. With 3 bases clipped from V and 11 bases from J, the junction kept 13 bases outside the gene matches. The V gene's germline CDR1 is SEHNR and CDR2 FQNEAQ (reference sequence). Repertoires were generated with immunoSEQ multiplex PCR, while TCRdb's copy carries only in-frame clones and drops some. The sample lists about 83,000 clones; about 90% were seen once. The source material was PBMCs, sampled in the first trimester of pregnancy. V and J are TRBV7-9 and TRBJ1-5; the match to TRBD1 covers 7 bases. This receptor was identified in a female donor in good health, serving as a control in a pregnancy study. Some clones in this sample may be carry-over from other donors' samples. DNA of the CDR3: TGTGCCAGCAGCTTGGGTACAGGGGTACTGGGGGCCCAGCATTTT. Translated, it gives CASSLGTGVLGAQHF. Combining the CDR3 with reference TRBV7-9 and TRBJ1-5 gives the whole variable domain DTGVSQNPRHKITKRGQNVTFRCDPISEHNRLYWYRQTLGQGPEFLTYFQNEAQLEKSRLLSDRFSAERPKGSFSTLEIQRTEQGDSAMYLCASSLGTGVLGAQHFGDGTRLSIL.